These 3 T cell receptor beta chains came from one sample sequenced in a study of T cells in Graves' hyperthyroidism and ophthalmopathy. RNA transcripts gave rise to amplified TCR beta CDR3 regions. Carried out on the TCR CDR3, a first-round RT-PCR used the HTBI primer set. MiXCR, applied by TCRdb to the multiplex PCR reads, yields one record per CDR3 protein. The data contain 660,000 or so distinct CDR3 sequences, approximately 42% of them singletons. Sample: peripheral blood or thyroid tissue (not recorded which). The receptors here all came from an adult man with Graves' disease, either hyperthyroidism or ophthalmopathy (not recorded which).

Comments on this clonotype: Germline is not matched at one junction end, which may reflect a read error. The V gene is TRBV12-3 or TRBV12-4, the J gene TRBJ2-7; the match to TRBD1 covers 8 bases. The CDR3 has 16 amino acids. The CDR3 DNA sequence: TGTGCCAGCAGTTTCTCTTGGACAGGGAGGCAAGGCGAGCAGCACTTC. Residues: CASSFSWTGRQGEQHF.

The CDR3 DNA sequence: TGTGCCAGTAGTATGCGGGGACAGGGGGCAGGTAATTCACCCCTCCACTTT. Translated: CASSMRGQGAGNSPLHF. The V gene is TRBV19, the J gene TRBJ1-6, with TRBD1 matching 12 bases. Germline values: CDR1 LNHDA, CDR2 SQIVND (reference sequence). The CDR3 totals 17 residues. V trimming: 3 bases; J trimming: 6 bases; junction bases outside the gene matches: 6.

A note on this clonotype: This sequence may be a read error, since a much larger clone differs from it by one base. The rearrangement joins TRBV10-3 to TRBJ2-7; D is uncertain. The ends were cut back, 10 bases at V and 4 bases at J, with 11 bases in the middle. The CDR3 totals 11 residues. The germline gives CDR1 ENHRY, CDR2 SYGVKD. CDR3 sequence reads: CATRQSYEQYF. DNA for the CDR3: TGTGCCACCAGGCAAAGTTACGAGCAGTACTTC.